Reported below is one T cell receptor (beta chain). Its antigen is unidentified. Graves' hyperthyroidism showing no ophthalmopathy progression within 18 months was considered stable. This record belongs to a study of T cells in Graves' hyperthyroidism and ophthalmopathy. Researchers took RNA transcripts and amplified the TCR beta CDR3 regions from them. The HTBI set primed first-round TCR CDR3 RT-PCR. TCRdb re-analysed the multiplex PCR reads in MiXCR, keeping a single row per CDR3 protein. The sample holds about 400,000 distinct CDR3 sequences; 14% to 15% are singletons and the top ten take around a third. Germline V gives CDR1 MNHEY, CDR2 SVGAGI. Trimming removed 1 base at V and 2 bases at J, with 12 bases between. The length of the CDR3 is 15 residues. Findings and caveats of the study: Also found in blood were most expanded thyroid clonotypes above 0.001. Ophthalmopathy was model-predicted a median around 6.1 months pre-onset.

Material: blood. This chain connects TRBV6-5 to TRBJ2-7, with D unclear. The sequence was collected from a woman younger than 45 with Graves' hyperthyroidism. The CDR3, as DNA: TGTGCCAGCAGTTACTTCCCCGACAATGCCTACGAGCAGTACTTC. Protein: CASSYFPDNAYEQYF.